One sample yielded the 22 T cell receptor beta chains listed below, sequenced in a study of monozygotic twins with inflammatory bowel disease. One entry per CDR3 protein, without DNA, is what TCRdb gives after re-calling the 5' RACE reads. The sample's table shows 400,000 to 500,000 distinct CDR3 sequences. Sequencing used blood. Source of these receptors: a human donor with ulcerative colitis or Crohn's disease, or a healthy co-twin of an affected twin (not recorded which).

The V and J genes are TRBV7-2 and TRBJ2-5; the TCRdb D gene call, TRBD1, has no DNA to confirm it. Germline assignment: CDR1 SGHTA and CDR2 FQGNSA. The CDR3 runs to 14 residues. The CDR3 loop reads CASSLNRIRETQYF. The complete variable domain, with remaining parts taken from reference TRBV7-2 and TRBJ2-5, reads GAGVSQSPSNKVTEKGKDVELRCDPISGHTALYWYRQSLGQGLEFLIYFQGNSAPDKSGLPSDRFSAERTGGSVSTLTIQRTQQEDSAVYLCASSLNRIRETQYFGPGTRLLVL.

CDR3 protein: CASSLNAGSGANVLTF. J is TRBJ2-6 and V is TRBV5-1; the D gene TCRdb calls, TRBD1, cannot be checked with no DNA. Per germline, CDR1 SGHRS and CDR2 YFSETQ. The CDR3 extends over 16 amino acids.

The chain is built from TRBV5-5 and TRBJ1-1; TCRdb's D gene call, TRBD1, goes unchecked for lack of DNA. This CDR3 has 13 residues. The V gene's germline CDR1 is SGHKS and CDR2 YYEKEE (reference sequence). The CDR3 is CASSLEGRGEAFF.

The chain combines TRBV5-1 with TRBJ1-3; lacking DNA, the TRBD1 call made by TCRdb goes unchecked. Germline assignment: CDR1 SGHRS and CDR2 YFSETQ. The CDR3 loop spans 15 amino acids. The CDR3 sequence is CASSSTGDSGNTIYF.

This chain links TRBV5-1 with TRBJ1-6; absent DNA, TCRdb's TRBD1 call cannot be checked. Germline loops: CDR1 SGHRS, CDR2 YFSETQ. The CDR3 runs to 15 residues. This CDR3 is CASSLGQGAESPLHF. Based on the CDR3 plus reference TRBV5-1 and TRBJ1-6, the full variable domain is KAGVTQTPRYLIKTRGQQVTLSCSPISGHRSVSWYQQTPGQGLQFLFEYFSETQRNKGNFPGRFSGRQFSNSRSEMNVSTLELGDSALYLCASSLGQGAESPLHFGNGTRLTVT.

The genes are TRBV30 and TRBJ2-1; without DNA, the TCRdb call of TRBD2 cannot be checked. This CDR3 is 14 amino acids long. Per germline, CDR1 GTSNPN and CDR2 SVGIG (reference sequence). The CDR3 is CAWRRSGSKDEQFF.

The CDR3 spells CVSSLYLEQFF. The gene calls are TRBV7-2 and TRBJ2-1. This CDR3 comprises 11 residues. The germline CDR1 and CDR2 sequences are SGHTA and FQGNSA.

This chain joins TRBV7-2 and TRBJ2-7; the TCRdb D gene call, TRBD2, has no DNA to confirm it. CDR1 and CDR2 from the germline V gene are SGHTA and FQGNSA. The CDR3 has 15 amino acids. CDR3 protein: CASSLTSGVTYEQYF.

This chain connects TRBV19 to TRBJ2-3; the TCRdb D gene call, TRBD1, has no DNA to confirm it. The CDR3 spans 15 residues. CDR1 is LNHDA and CDR2 is SQIVND in the germline V gene (reference sequence). CDR3 sequence reads: CASSMHRMGTDTQYF.

The chain is built from TRBV5-6 and TRBJ2-5. CDR1 and CDR2 (germline): SGHDT, YYEEEE. The CDR3 is 12 amino acids. This chain's CDR3 is CASSFIRETQYF. Full variable domain (rest looked up from reference TRBV5-6 and TRBJ2-5): DAGVTQSPTHLIKTRGQQVTLRCSPKSGHDTVSWYQQALGQGPQFIFQYYEEEERQRGNFPDRFSGHQFPNYSSELNVNALLLGDSALYLCASSFIRETQYFGPGTRLLVL.

This sequence joins TRBV20-1 and TRBJ2-7; TCRdb lists TRBD2, though no DNA is available to test this call. This CDR3 comprises 14 residues. CDR1 is DFQATT and CDR2 is SNEGSKA in the germline V gene (reference sequence). The CDR3 protein is CSAPYSGALYEQYF.

The rearrangement uses TRBV29-1 and TRBJ2-2. Germline V gene sequence: CDR1 SQVTM, CDR2 ANQGSEA. The CDR3 has 13 residues. The CDR3 sequence: CSVESGSTGELFF.

This chain uses TRBV7-2 with TRBJ2-1; TCRdb selects TRBD2, and the lack of DNA leaves this call unchecked. The CDR3 sequence is 15 residues long. CDR1 SGHTA and CDR2 FQGNSA come from the germline V gene. The CDR3: CASSSLAGGPNEQFF. Together with reference TRBV7-2 and TRBJ2-1, the CDR3 gives the full variable domain: GAGVSQSPSNKVTEKGKDVELRCDPISGHTALYWYRQSLGQGLEFLIYFQGNSAPDKSGLPSDRFSAERTGGSVSTLTIQRTQQEDSAVYLCASSSLAGGPNEQFFGPGTRLTVL.

The V call is TRBV11-2, the J call TRBJ2-5; TCRdb calls TRBD1, which cannot be checked without DNA. CDR3 length: 14 residues. From germline, CDR1 is SGHAT and CDR2 FQNNGV. The CDR3 sequence: CASSLDWASGTQYF.

This chain uses TRBV18 with TRBJ1-5. This CDR3 has 18 amino acids. The V gene's germline CDR1 is KGHSH and CDR2 LQKENI. This CDR3 reads CASSPRRQALDSNQPQHF.

The chain carries TRBV7-8 and TRBJ2-7; TCRdb's D call, TRBD2, is unchecked because there is no DNA. CDR1 and CDR2 (germline): SGHVS, FQNEAQ. The CDR3 loop spans 14 amino acids. CDR3 region: CASSLGGWDYEQYF. Together with reference TRBV7-8 and TRBJ2-7, the CDR3 gives the full variable domain: GAGVSQSPRYKVAKRGQDVALRCDPISGHVSLFWYQQALGQGPEFLTYFQNEAQLDKSGLPSDRFFAERPEGSVSTLKIQRTQQEDSAVYLCASSLGGWDYEQYFGPGTRLTVT.

This chain links TRBV5-1 with TRBJ2-2; TCRdb proposes TRBD1, but this gene call is untestable without DNA. In germline, CDR1 is SGHRS, CDR2 YFSETQ. CDR3 length: 16 amino acids. The CDR3 loop reads CASTFRDPLLPGELFF.

V gene TRBV7-2 combines with J gene TRBJ1-3. CDR1 and CDR2 (germline): SGHTA, FQGNSA. The length of the CDR3 is 16 residues. CDR3 loop: CASSLSQLRSGNTIYF. Full variable domain (outside the CDR3, taken from reference TRBV7-2 and TRBJ1-3): GAGVSQSPSNKVTEKGKDVELRCDPISGHTALYWYRQSLGQGLEFLIYFQGNSAPDKSGLPSDRFSAERTGGSVSTLTIQRTQQEDSAVYLCASSLSQLRSGNTIYFGEGSWLTVV.

The J gene is TRBJ2-7, the V gene TRBV3-1; there is no DNA to check the TCRdb D call of TRBD1. The CDR3 runs to 15 residues. Per the germline V gene, CDR1 is LGHDT and CDR2 is YNNKEL (reference sequence). The CDR3 spells CASSQGGWSGYEQYF.

This chain connects TRBV27 to TRBJ2-1; TCRdb calls TRBD1, which cannot be checked without DNA. The CDR3 runs to 16 residues. The germline gives CDR1 MNHEY, CDR2 SMNVEV (reference sequence). The CDR3 region is CASSYWTGTGYNEQFF.

The chain couples TRBV12-3 or TRBV12-4 to TRBJ1-2; no DNA is available, so the TRBD1 call from TCRdb remains unchecked. The CDR3 loop spans 14 amino acids. CDR3 protein: CASSYRDGIYGYTF.

This sequence joins TRBV12-3 or TRBV12-4 and TRBJ1-5; the D gene TCRdb calls, TRBD1, cannot be checked with no DNA. There are 17 residues in the CDR3. CDR3 protein: CASSSTPGQDSNQPQHF.